The source of this T cell receptor (beta chain) is a study of T-cell reconstitution after alpha-beta-depleted transplantation in children. Whole-study results and caveats: Surviving recipient T cells and thymic progenitors produced the high day-60 TCRbeta diversity seen in some patients.

Unique molecular identifiers were used in preparing the TCRbeta library. One entry per CDR3 protein results from TCRdb running MiXCR on the PCR reads. The sample lists more than 400,000 distinct CDR3 sequences, approximately 42% occurring once. This clonotype has at least ten counts. Its antigen remains unknown. The sequences come from PBMCs, collected before TCRalphabeta/CD19-depleted stem cell transplant. The TCR originated in a girl aged 2-10 years with aplastic anemia, due to receive a stem cell transplant.

CDR3 residues: CASTPIRGQGYNEQFF. DNA for the CDR3: TGCGCCAGCACCCCTATCCGGGGACAGGGCTACAATGAGCAGTTCTTC. The chain is built from TRBV5-1 and TRBJ2-1, with 9 nucleotides matching TRBD1. This CDR3 comprises 16 residues. CDR1 is SGHRS, CDR2 YFSETQ, per germline. V shed 6 bases, J shed 3 bases, and the junction held 10 bases outside the gene matches.